The 24 T cell receptor beta chains reported below all come from one sample, sequenced in a study of OX40 agonist ivuxolimab in advanced cancers. Method: immunoSEQ multiplex PCR; TCRdb's copy keeps in-frame clones and lacks some. This sample has about 26,000 clones; 76% occur once, and the top ten carry about 14%. Material: CD4+ or CD8+ T cells sorted from blood, obtained in a trial of the OX40 agonist ivuxolimab. Every receptor here comes from an adult with an advanced solid tumor such as melanoma, head and neck, liver or kidney cancer.

This rearrangement joins TRBV6-1 to TRBJ2-2; D is unresolved. CDR3 length: 14 residues. Trimming left V 7 bases short and J 0 bases short, with 9 bases between. Germline CDR1 reads MNHNS; CDR2 reads SASEGT. The CDR3 DNA follows: TGTGCCAGCAACCGTGACCCGAACACCGGGGAGCTGTTTTTT. This codes for CASNRDPNTGELFF.

The chain employs TRBV15 and TRBJ1-4; TRBD1 is a possible D gene (6 bases). Looked up from germline, CDR1 is LNHNV and CDR2 is YYDKDF (reference sequence). The CDR3 contains 13 residues. V was cut by 5 bases and J by 7 bases, with 11 bases left in between. CDR3 sequence reads: CATSPQGREKLFF. DNA for the CDR3: TGTGCCACCAGCCCACAGGGTCGTGAAAAACTGTTTTTT.

The rearrangement uses TRBV6-4 and TRBJ1-6, with D perhaps TRBD1 (5 bases). CDR1 is MRHNA, CDR2 SNTAGT, per germline. The V end lost 5 bases, the J end lost 8 bases, and 16 bases lay between the germline ends. The CDR3 is 15 amino acids. The CDR3 loop reads CASSIGGVGDSPLHF. DNA for the CDR3: TGTGCCAGCAGTATTGGAGGGGTCGGTGATTCACCCCTCCACTTT.

The gene calls are TRBV6-6 and TRBJ1-3, with 8 bases identical to TRBD1. The V segment lost 2 bases and the J segment 0 bases; nucleotides outside the gene matches: 3. Germline assignment: CDR1 MNHNY and CDR2 SVGAGI (reference sequence). This CDR3 region has 16 residues. CDR3 nucleotides: TGTGCCAGCAGTTACGGGACAGGCCTCTCTGGAAACACCATATATTTT. It specifies CASSYGTGLSGNTIYF.

The genes are TRBV19 and TRBJ1-1, with 7 bases lining up with TRBD1. The trim removed 5 bases at V and 1 base at J, leaving 10 bases unmatched. The CDR3 is 16 residues long. Looked up from germline, CDR1 is LNHDA and CDR2 is SQIVND (reference sequence). CDR3 loop: CASSPTGGQPNTEAFF. The DNA for the CDR3 is TGTGCCAGTAGTCCCACCGGGGGACAGCCGAACACTGAAGCTTTCTTT.

The chain carries TRBV10-3 and TRBJ2-2; 7 bases are shared with TRBD2. Germline loops: CDR1 ENHRY, CDR2 SYGVKD. The CDR3 runs 14 residues. V lost 8 bases, J lost 1 base, and 4 bases stayed unmatched. This CDR3 is CAIWGGMNTGELFF. The CDR3 DNA sequence: TGTGCCATCTGGGGGGGAATGAACACCGGGGAGCTGTTTTTT.

The CDR3 bases are TGTGCCAGTAGAAACCGGGACAGATACACCGGGGAGCTGTTTTTT. Its protein is CASRNRDRYTGELFF. The gene calls are TRBV19 and TRBJ2-2, with TRBD1 matching 7 bases. The CDR3 runs 15 residues. Germline values: CDR1 LNHDA, CDR2 SQIVND (reference sequence). The V and J ends lost 6 bases and 3 bases, in that order; junction bases with no gene match: 7.

The rearrangement joins TRBV16 to TRBJ2-7; D gene ambiguous. CDR1 KGHSY and CDR2 FQNENV come from the germline V gene. With 8 bases removed from V and 4 bases from J, the gap between germline ends came to 18 bases. CDR3 length: 14 residues. The CDR3 here is CASRLSQRQYEQYF. DNA for the CDR3: TGTGCCAGCCGTCTTTCCCAGAGGCAGTACGAGCAGTACTTC.

The chain recombines TRBV6-1 with TRBJ2-3; D gene ambiguous. The ends were cut back, 2 bases at V and 0 bases at J, with 15 bases in the middle. The CDR3 extends over 17 amino acids. Germline CDR1 is MNHNS and CDR2 is SASEGT. The CDR3 is CASSEQIAARSTDTQYF. The DNA for the CDR3 is TGTGCCAGCAGTGAACAAATCGCAGCGCGGAGCACAGATACGCAGTATTTT.

The J gene is TRBJ2-1, the V gene TRBV19; TRBD1 agrees at 8 bases. The CDR3 runs to 15 residues. Looked up from germline, CDR1 is LNHDA and CDR2 is SQIVND (reference sequence). Trimming took 4 bases from V and 3 from J; bases not matched to a gene: 5. CDR3 in amino acids: CASSTAGQVYNEQFF. The CDR3 bases are TGTGCCAGTAGTACTGCGGGACAGGTCTACAATGAGCAGTTCTTC. The whole variable domain, remainder taken from reference TRBV19 and TRBJ2-1, is DGGITQSPKYLFRKEGQNVTLSCEQNLNHDAMYWYRQDPGQGLRLIYYSQIVNDFQKGDIAEGYSVSREKKESFPLTVTSAQKNPTAFYLCASSTAGQVYNEQFFGPGTRLTVL.

V is TRBV29-1 and J is TRBJ1-2; D not certain. Germline lookup yields CDR1 SQVTM and CDR2 ANQGSEA. Trimming pared 6 bases from V and 4 bases from J, leaving 9 bases between. The CDR3 is made up of 11 amino acids. CDR3 in DNA: TGCAGCGTGGAGTACGGCTATGGCTACACCTTC. As protein: CSVEYGYGYTF.

The gene calls are TRBV19 and TRBJ2-1; D call uncertain. The germline CDR1 and CDR2 sequences are LNHDA and SQIVND (reference sequence). CDR3 length equals 15 residues. Trimming stripped 6 bases from V and 6 bases from J, with 18 bases between. The CDR3 reads CASRANSHGSNEQFF. The CDR3 DNA reads as TGTGCCAGTAGGGCGAACAGCCACGGGTCCAATGAGCAGTTCTTC. Full variable domain (missing parts from reference TRBV19 and TRBJ2-1): DGGITQSPKYLFRKEGQNVTLSCEQNLNHDAMYWYRQDPGQGLRLIYYSQIVNDFQKGDIAEGYSVSREKKESFPLTVTSAQKNPTAFYLCASRANSHGSNEQFFGPGTRLTVL.

V is TRBV7-9 and J is TRBJ1-2, with D perhaps TRBD1 (5 bases). The CDR3 totals 11 residues. V dropped 8 bases and J dropped 8 bases, with 12 bases sitting between them. The V gene's germline CDR1 is SEHNR and CDR2 FQNEAQ (reference sequence). The CDR3 nucleotides are TGTGCCAGCGGGGAAAGGGGCGGCTACACCTTC. Translated: CASGERGGYTF.

The chain recombines TRBV7-2 with TRBJ1-5; maybe TRBD1 (5 bases). V was pared by 1 base and J by 7 bases, with 8 bases between. The germline gives CDR1 SGHTA, CDR2 FQGNSA. The CDR3 consists of 13 residues. This chain's CDR3 is CASSLDRGQPQHF. The CDR3 nucleotides are TGTGCCAGCAGCTTAGATCGGGGGCAGCCCCAGCATTTT. The full variable domain, its missing parts supplied by reference TRBV7-2 and TRBJ1-5, is GAGVSQSPSNKVTEKGKDVELRCDPISGHTALYWYRQSLGQGLEFLIYFQGNSAPDKSGLPSDRFSAERTGGSVSTLTIQRTQQEDSAVYLCASSLDRGQPQHFGDGTRLSIL.

The J gene is TRBJ2-7, the V gene TRBV23-1; weak D call: TRBD2 (6 bases). TRBV23-1 is given ORF status, its function remaining uncertain. The CDR3 consists of 14 residues. Trimming removed 5 bases from V and 6 bases from J, with 17 bases in between. This CDR3 reads CASSKLEGKGEQYF. Here the CDR3 DNA reads TGCGCCAGCAGTAAATTGGAGGGGAAGGGCGAGCAGTACTTC.

J is TRBJ1-1 and V is TRBV6-1, with D tentatively TRBD1 (5 bases). Trimming took 8 bases from V and 7 from J, leaving 14 bases between them. This CDR3 has 12 residues. In germline, CDR1 is MNHNS, CDR2 SASEGT. CDR3 residues: CASGEGTDEAFF. The CDR3 DNA reads as TGTGCCAGCGGCGAAGGGACGGATGAAGCTTTCTTT.

This clone turned up a few times. The chain recombines TRBV10-3 with TRBJ1-1; D gene uncertain. V shed 0 bases and J shed 5 bases, with 1 base lying between them. This CDR3 spans 11 amino acids. Germline V CDR1 and CDR2: ENHRY, SYGVKD. The CDR3 loop reads CAISESTEAFF. The CDR3 DNA is TGTGCCATCAGTGAGTCGACTGAAGCTTTCTTT.

This clone was seen only once. The chain has TRBV7-2 and TRBJ1-6, with TRBD1 matching over 7 bases. The J segment lost 3 bases and the V segment lost 3 bases, leaving 5 bases of the junction unmatched. Germline CDR1 reads SGHTA; CDR2 reads FQGNSA. The CDR3 spans 16 residues. CDR3 loop: CASSLGTGDYNSPLHF. In nucleotides, the CDR3 is TGTGCCAGCAGCTTGGGCACAGGGGACTATAATTCACCCCTCCACTTT.

The V call is TRBV19, the J call TRBJ1-2; TRBD1 is a possible D gene (5 bases). V dropped 5 bases and J dropped 0 bases, with 13 bases sitting between them. The CDR3 is made up of 15 amino acids. From germline, CDR1 is LNHDA and CDR2 SQIVND (reference sequence). CDR3 sequence (DNA): TGTGCCAGTAGTGTGGAACAGGCTTCTAACTATGGCTACACCTTC. Translated: CASSVEQASNYGYTF.

The chain combines TRBV5-6 with TRBJ1-1, with D tentatively TRBD1 (5 bases). The CDR3 extends over 14 amino acids. Germline V lookup: CDR1 SGHDT, CDR2 YYEEEE. V lost 4 bases and J 1 base, leaving 11 bases between the germline ends. CDR3 coding DNA: TGTGCCAGCAGCCCAGATGACAGGAACACTGAAGCTTTCTTT. Its translation is CASSPDDRNTEAFF.

V gene TRBV9 combines with J gene TRBJ1-1, with no clear D. V lost 3 bases to trimming and J lost 8 bases, with 11 bases between them. The CDR3 covers 12 residues. Germline V gene data show CDR1 as SGDLS and CDR2 as YYNGEE. The CDR3 sequence: CASSAPVVEAFF. DNA of the CDR3: TGTGCCAGCAGCGCTCCGGTGGTCGAAGCTTTCTTT.

This clone was counted a few times. This rearrangement joins TRBV14 to TRBJ2-2; TRBD2 agrees at 7 bases. Germline CDR1 and CDR2: SGHDN and FVKESK. The J segment lost 6 bases and the V segment lost 1 base, leaving 8 bases of the junction unmatched. The CDR3 totals 16 residues. The CDR3 sequence is CASSQVGGRHPGELFF. The CDR3 nucleotides read TGTGCCAGCAGCCAAGTCGGGGGGAGGCATCCCGGGGAGCTGTTTTTT.

The chain links TRBV19 to TRBJ2-1, with a weak D call TRBD2 (6 bases). Germline loops: CDR1 LNHDA, CDR2 SQIVND (reference sequence). This CDR3 comprises 14 residues. V was shortened by 10 bases and J by 5 bases, with 18 bases between the two germline ends. The CDR3 DNA follows: TGTGCCACCCTGAACTGGAGGGGTAACAATGAGCAGTTCTTC. This encodes CATLNWRGNNEQFF.

The CDR3 DNA sequence: TGTGCCAGCAGCGTAGTAAGGACTGGCAACTATGGCTACACCTTC. Translating it yields CASSVVRTGNYGYTF. The chain joins TRBV9 to TRBJ1-2; no clear D. CDR1 and CDR2 from the germline V gene are SGDLS and YYNGEE. CDR3 size: 15 residues. V lost 0 bases to trimming and J lost 2 bases, with 11 bases between them.